The rows below give T cell receptor beta chains drawn from one sample of a study of blood T cell repertoires in COVID-19. Libraries were prepared by immunoSEQ multiplex PCR; TCRdb keeps only in-frame clonotypes and omits some of them. The table includes roughly 100,000 clones, around 90% detected once. The sequencing sample was made of peripheral blood. The receptors here all came from a human donor with COVID-19, enrolled during active disease. The donor label of this sample is uncertain. CDR3s include the opening cysteine and the closing phenylalanine or tryptophan. D genes are given only for firm matches. Expanded clones get a size class; other rows say once, few or many, or leave the size out.

j_gene: TRBJ2-1; d_gene: TRBD2; v_gene: TRBV10-1; abundance: few; CDR3aa: CASSASGSRDEQFF; CDR3nt: TGCGCCAGCAGTGCTAGCGGGAGTAGGGATGAGCAGTTCTTC
j_gene: TRBJ2-1; d_gene: TRBD1; v_gene: TRBV10-3; abundance: .; CDR3aa: CATRTGGYNEQFF; CDR3nt: TGTGCCACTCGGACAGGGGGTTACAATGAGCAGTTCTTC
j_gene: TRBJ1-5; d_gene: .; v_gene: TRBV7-2; abundance: .; CDR3aa: CASSLVGQPQHF; CDR3nt: TGTGCCAGCAGCTTAGTTGGCCAGCCCCAGCATTTT
j_gene: TRBJ2-2; d_gene: TRBD1; v_gene: TRBV5-6; abundance: .; CDR3aa: CASSLRRDRAVNTGELFF; CDR3nt: TGTGCCAGCAGCTTGCGCCGGGACAGAGCCGTGAACACCGGGGAGCTGTTTTTT
j_gene: TRBJ2-7; d_gene: TRBD1; v_gene: TRBV5-1; abundance: .; CDR3aa: CASSLVQGAWEQYF; CDR3nt: TGCGCCAGCAGCTTGGTACAGGGGGCATGGGAGCAGTACTTC
j_gene: TRBJ1-1; d_gene: .; v_gene: TRBV7-9; abundance: .; CDR3aa: CAGEDILMNTEAFF; CDR3nt: TGTGCCGGAGAGGACATACTCATGAACACTGAAGCTTTCTTT
j_gene: TRBJ1-5; d_gene: .; v_gene: TRBV6-6; abundance: .; CDR3aa: CASSQLLDQPQHF; CDR3nt: TGTGCCAGCAGTCAACTCCTGGATCAGCCCCAGCATTTT
j_gene: TRBJ1-1; d_gene: .; v_gene: TRBV29-1; abundance: .; CDR3aa: CSVDAGGTEAFF; CDR3nt: TGCAGCGTTGATGCCGGAGGCACTGAAGCTTTCTTT
j_gene: TRBJ2-3; d_gene: .; v_gene: TRBV6-2/TRBV6-3; abundance: .; CDR3aa: CASSYPAGDTQYF; CDR3nt: TGTGCCAGCAGTTACCCCGCGGGAGATACGCAGTATTTT
j_gene: TRBJ1-3; d_gene: .; v_gene: TRBV3-1/TRBV3-2; abundance: .; CDR3aa: CASSARWRGEPSSGNTIYF; CDR3nt: TGTGCCAGCAGCGCCCGGTGGAGGGGAGAACCTAGCTCTGGAAACACCATATATTTT
j_gene: TRBJ2-7; d_gene: TRBD1; v_gene: TRBV10-1; abundance: .; CDR3aa: CASSESDRGGEQYF; CDR3nt: TGCGCCAGCAGTGAGTCGGACAGGGGTGGCGAGCAGTACTTC
j_gene: TRBJ2-2; d_gene: TRBD1; v_gene: TRBV7-3; abundance: few; CDR3aa: CASSSGGGELFF; CDR3nt: TGTGCCAGCAGCTCAGGGGGCGGGGAGCTGTTTTTT